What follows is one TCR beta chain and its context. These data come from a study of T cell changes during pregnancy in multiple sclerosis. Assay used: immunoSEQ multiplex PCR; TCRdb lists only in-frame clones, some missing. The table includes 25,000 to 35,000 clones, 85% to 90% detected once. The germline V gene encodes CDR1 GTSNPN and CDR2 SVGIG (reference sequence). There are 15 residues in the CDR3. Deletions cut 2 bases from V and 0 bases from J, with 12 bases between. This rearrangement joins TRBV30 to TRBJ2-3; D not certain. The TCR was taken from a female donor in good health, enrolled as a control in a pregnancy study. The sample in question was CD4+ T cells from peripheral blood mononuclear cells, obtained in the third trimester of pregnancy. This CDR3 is CAWSILGTSTDTQYF. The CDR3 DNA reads TGTGCCTGGAGTATCCTAGGCACTAGCACAGATACGCAGTATTTT.